This TCR beta chain is from a study of persistence of HIV-infected CD4 T cells. The CDR3 sequence is 14 residues long. Germline assignment: CDR1 KGHSH and CDR2 LQKENI. Between the trimmed V and J ends, which lost 0 bases and 6 bases, there was a span of 12 bases. The immunoSEQ assay was version 4, run in survey mode. Data came from immunoSEQ multiplex PCR; TCRdb stores just in-frame clones and leaves some out. The top ten hold 1.3% of the sample, which has about 37,000 clones, about 91% seen once. Anti-CD3/anti-CD28 beads served as a nonspecific positive control stimulus. Sorting selected CD4+ T cells upregulating both CD40 ligand and CD69. As to this clone: The antigen is undetermined.

This material consisted of CD4+ T cells sorted from PBMCs after roughly 18-hour stimulation, taken from a patient who received antiretroviral therapy. This clonotype was sampled from an adult man with HIV who was CMV-seropositive. The chain employs TRBV18 and TRBJ2-7; maybe TRBD1 (5 bases). The CDR3 loop reads CASSPPAGIGEQYF. In DNA form, the CDR3 reads TGTGCCAGCTCACCACCTGCAGGGATTGGCGAGCAGTACTTC.